This TCR beta chain was captured in a study of blood T cell repertoires in COVID-19. At the level of the study: Collection of acute and convalescent COVID-19 samples took place in the United States, Italy and Spain. The cDNA or gDNA used as material had been derived from T cells, B-cell-depleted T cells, or PBMCs.

This CDR3 spans 15 amino acids. After removal of 2 bases from V and 6 bases from J, the junction contained 6 bases not matched to a gene. Per the germline V gene, CDR1 is SEHNR and CDR2 is FQNEAQ (reference sequence). The age range of participants was 18 to 89 years, with residence in 20 to 25 US areas. Measured with immunoSEQ multiplex PCR; TCRdb has only the in-frame clones, and not every one. The sample shows 350,000 to 450,000 clones, roughly 91% of them seen only once. The sequence came from a woman between 25 and 40 years old who had recovered from COVID-19. The specimen sequenced was PBMCs or T cells enriched from blood (not recorded which). V and J are TRBV7-9 and TRBJ1-4; 7 positions agree with TRBD1. CDR3 in DNA: TGTGCCAGCAGCTTATCGACAGGGTCGGATGAAAAACTGTTTTTT. Amino acid sequence: CASSLSTGSDEKLFF.